Below, 24 T cell receptor beta chains from the same sample are listed, as sequenced in a study of blood T cell repertoires in COVID-19 (dated by TCRdb to 2019 to 2021). Receptor amplification or capture employed the immunoSEQ multiplex PCR assay. The table comes from immuneACCESS by way of TCRdb, which keeps in-frame sequences with V and J called. Part of the clones is missing from these tables; in studies checked, under half for an unresolved V gene and the rest for unknown reasons. The table for this sample lists approximately 200,000 clones; 80% to 85% of them were counted only once. 5.1% of the sample is taken by the ten largest. Sequenced input: peripheral blood. All receptors come from a woman aged 60-70 years who had recovered from COVID-19.

J is TRBJ2-5 and V is TRBV7-9, with 10 nucleotides matching TRBD1. V lost 6 bases, J lost 4 bases, and 11 bases stayed unmatched. Germline CDR1 reads SEHNR; CDR2 reads FQNEAQ (reference sequence). The CDR3 loop spans 16 amino acids. The CDR3 DNA sequence: TGTGCCAGCAGTCGACTTAAGACAGGGGGCCTAGAGACCCAGTACTTC. Translated: CASSRLKTGGLETQYF.

V and J are TRBV29-1 and TRBJ1-4; D remains ambiguous. CDR3 length equals 16 residues. Germline CDR1 is SQVTM and CDR2 is ANQGSEA. Trimming pared 4 bases from V and 2 bases from J, leaving 17 bases between. The CDR3, as DNA: TGCAGCGTTGTTGACTTTGTTGGCAGTACTAATGAAAAACTGTTTTTT. This translates into CSVVDFVGSTNEKLFF.

This clone was found a few times. The chain links TRBV2 to TRBJ1-1; the match to TRBD1 covers 8 bases. Trimming at V came to 6 bases and at J to 5 bases, leaving 8 bases not matched to a gene. The CDR3 contains 14 residues. CDR1 is SNHLY, CDR2 FYNNEI, per germline. The DNA of the CDR3 is TGTGCCAGCAGCGACAGGGGTGGAGGGACTGAAGCTTTCTTT. Residues: CASSDRGGGTEAFF.

In nucleotides, the CDR3 is TGCGCCAGCAGCCAAGTCGCGGGGGGCTTAGAGACCCAGTACTTC. The encoded protein is CASSQVAGGLETQYF. The V call is TRBV4-1, the J call TRBJ2-5; 8 nucleotides line up with TRBD2. Germline V CDR1 and CDR2: MGHRA, YSYEKL. J was trimmed by 4 bases and V by 1 base; bases with no gene match: 5. The CDR3 runs 15 residues.

V is TRBV12-5 and J is TRBJ1-4, with unresolved D. The CDR3 is made up of 12 amino acids. V gave up 6 bases and J gave up 5 bases, with 7 bases separating them. Germline assignment: CDR1 LGHNT and CDR2 FRNRAP. CDR3 sequence (DNA): TGTGCTAGTGGATCGGGAAATGAAAAACTGTTTTTT. It codes for CASGSGNEKLFF.

In this sample, this clone turned up many times. Compared with germline, one end of the junction differs, possibly owing to a read error. This chain uses TRBV18 with TRBJ1-1; D might be TRBD1 (6 bases). Germline CDR1 is KGHSH and CDR2 is LQKENI. The CDR3 has 12 residues. The DNA for the CDR3 is TGTGCCAGCTCCCCACAGGGAGCTGAAGCTTTCTTT. It encodes CASSPQGAEAFF.

This chain joins TRBV9 and TRBJ2-1; 11 bases map to TRBD2. The CDR3 is made up of 15 amino acids. Losses at the gene ends were 6 bases for V and 7 bases for J; bases not matched to a gene: 9. Germline values: CDR1 SGDLS, CDR2 YYNGEE. CDR3 in amino acids: CASTNSGGAVNEQFF. DNA for the CDR3: TGTGCCAGCACCAATAGCGGGGGGGCGGTTAATGAGCAGTTCTTC.

The chain carries TRBV7-3 and TRBJ2-5; tentatively, D is TRBD1 (5 bases). The germline V gene encodes CDR1 SGHTA and CDR2 FQGTGA. CDR3 length: 12 amino acids. The V and J ends lost 5 bases and 7 bases respectively, with 11 bases between them. Written as DNA, the CDR3 is TGTGCCAGCAGCGCGACAGCCGGGACCCAGTACTTC. This translates into CASSATAGTQYF.

The DNA of the CDR3 is TGCGCCAGCAGCTTGGTCTTGAACACTGAAGCTTTCTTT. This gives the protein CASSLVLNTEAFF. The chain carries TRBV5-1 and TRBJ1-1; D gene unclear. The germline gives CDR1 SGHRS, CDR2 YFSETQ. The CDR3 extends over 13 amino acids. Trimming pared 0 bases from V and 0 bases from J, leaving 3 bases between.

The V gene is TRBV5-1, the J gene TRBJ2-5; TRBD1 is a possible D gene (5 bases). This CDR3 has 13 amino acids. With 7 bases removed from V and 2 bases from J, the gap between germline ends came to 12 bases. Germline V gene lookup returns CDR1 SGHRS and CDR2 YFSETQ. This CDR3 reads CASGSQGQETQYF. CDR3 in DNA: TGCGCCAGCGGATCGCAGGGTCAAGAGACCCAGTACTTC.

The rearrangement uses TRBV2 and TRBJ1-2, with TRBD1 matching over 10 bases. Germline-derived CDR1 and CDR2 are SNHLY and FYNNEI. The CDR3 extends over 16 amino acids. The V segment lost 3 bases and the J segment 7 bases; nucleotides outside the gene matches: 11. The CDR3 DNA reads as TGTGCCAGCAGTGACGTGACAGGGGGCCGGGGCTTTGGCTACACCTTC. This translates into CASSDVTGGRGFGYTF.

The DNA for the CDR3 is TGTGCCAGCAGCCGACAGGGGTCTAATTCACCCCTCCACTTT. This sequence encodes CASSRQGSNSPLHF. The chain joins TRBV11-2 to TRBJ1-6; the match to TRBD1 covers 8 bases. The J segment lost 6 bases and the V segment lost 5 bases, leaving 3 bases of the junction unmatched. The CDR3 length is 14 residues. The germline gives CDR1 SGHAT, CDR2 FQNNGV.

This clone appeared once. The rearrangement uses TRBV11-2 and TRBJ1-1; tentatively, D is TRBD1 (6 bases). Between the trimmed V and J ends, which lost 5 bases and 9 bases, there was a span of 19 bases. This CDR3 spans 14 amino acids. Looked up from germline, CDR1 is SGHAT and CDR2 is FQNNGV. CDR3 region: CASSQNTGFGKAFF. CDR3 in DNA: TGTGCCAGCAGCCAGAATACAGGGTTTGGAAAAGCTTTCTTT. Complete variable domain (other parts from reference TRBV11-2 and TRBJ1-1): EAGVAQSPRYKIIEKRQSVAFWCNPISGHATLYWYQQILGQGPKLLIQFQNNGVVDDSQLPKDRFSAERLKGVDSTLKIQPAKLEDSAVYLCASSQNTGFGKAFFGQGTRLTVV.

The chain carries TRBV5-4 and TRBJ1-3; a weak D match, TRBD1 (5 bases). The germline V and J ends were trimmed by 6 bases and 0 bases, with 10 bases remaining between them. Germline-derived CDR1 and CDR2 are SGHNT and YYREEE (reference sequence). The CDR3 runs 14 residues. The CDR3 protein is CASTDSLSGNTIYF. CDR3 bases: TGTGCCAGCACTGACAGCCTCTCTGGAAACACCATATATTTT.

Written as DNA, the CDR3 is TGTGCCAGCAGCCTGTCCCCGGTCGGGAGCTCCTACAATGAGCAGTTCTTC. It codes for CASSLSPVGSSYNEQFF. The chain employs TRBV3-1 (or the pseudogene TRBV3-2) and TRBJ2-1, with D perhaps matching TRBD2 (6 bases). CDR1 LGHDT and CDR2 YNNKEL come from the germline V gene (reference sequence). The length of the CDR3 is 17 residues. V dropped 4 bases and J dropped 0 bases, with 16 bases sitting between them.

The V gene is TRBV5-4, the J gene TRBJ2-3; D gene uncertain. This CDR3 region has 13 residues. Germline CDR1 is SGHNT and CDR2 is YYREEE (reference sequence). Deletions cut 4 bases from V and 6 bases from J, with 12 bases between. The CDR3 region is CASSPPSADTQYF. CDR3 nucleotide sequence: TGTGCCAGCAGCCCCCCGAGCGCGGATACGCAGTATTTT.

V usage is TRBV11-2 and J usage is TRBJ2-2; a possible D gene is TRBD2 (6 bases). Germline V gives CDR1 SGHAT, CDR2 FQNNGV. The CDR3 is made up of 13 amino acids. V shed 9 bases and J shed 6 bases, with 14 bases lying between them. The CDR3 is CASTGLRPGELFF. The DNA for the CDR3 is TGTGCCAGTACCGGACTACGGCCCGGGGAGCTGTTTTTT. Full variable domain (outside the CDR3, taken from reference TRBV11-2 and TRBJ2-2): EAGVAQSPRYKIIEKRQSVAFWCNPISGHATLYWYQQILGQGPKLLIQFQNNGVVDDSQLPKDRFSAERLKGVDSTLKIQPAKLEDSAVYLCASTGLRPGELFFGEGSRLTVL.

For the CDR3, the DNA is TGTGCCTGGAGGAGTAGTTTTAATCAGCCCCAGCATTTT. This gives the protein CAWRSSFNQPQHF. The chain couples TRBV30 to TRBJ1-5; no definite D call. The CDR3 length is 13 residues. Germline CDR1 GTSNPN, CDR2 SVGIG (reference sequence). Trimming left V 3 bases short and J 4 bases short, with 10 bases between.

V gene TRBV19 combines with J gene TRBJ1-5, with 8 positions matching TRBD1. Trimming cost V 6 bases and J 5 bases; bases outside gene matches: 9. This CDR3 has 15 amino acids. Germline CDR1 LNHDA, CDR2 SQIVND (reference sequence). This CDR3 reads CASSASGGAYQPQHF. DNA for the CDR3: TGTGCCAGTAGCGCCTCAGGGGGCGCATATCAGCCCCAGCATTTT.

The V gene is TRBV18, the J gene TRBJ1-1, with D maybe TRBD1 (5 bases). V lost 5 bases to trimming and J lost 2 bases, with 15 bases between them. Per the germline V gene, CDR1 is KGHSH and CDR2 is LQKENI. The CDR3 has 15 residues. The CDR3 DNA is TGTGCCAGCTCAACCGCGGGGGGGTTAAACACTGAAGCTTTCTTT. It codes for CASSTAGGLNTEAFF.

The V call is TRBV9, the J call TRBJ2-1; 11 positions match TRBD2. With 2 bases clipped from V and 4 bases from J, the junction kept 5 bases outside the gene matches. Germline values: CDR1 SGDLS, CDR2 YYNGEE. This CDR3 contains 16 residues. The CDR3 region has the DNA TGTGCCAGCAGCGTTTCGGGACTAGCGGCTTACAATGAGCAGTTCTTC. Translated, it gives CASSVSGLAAYNEQFF.

This clone was observed a few times. This chain joins TRBV6-2 or TRBV6-3 and TRBJ1-2; 7 positions match TRBD1. The CDR3 is made up of 13 amino acids. With 3 bases clipped from V and 3 bases from J, the junction kept 1 base outside the gene matches. The germline V gene has CDR1 MNHEY and CDR2 SVGEGT. This chain's CDR3 is CASSYDRDYGYTF. The CDR3 bases are TGTGCCAGCAGTTATGACAGGGACTATGGCTACACCTTC.

The chain carries TRBV25-1 and TRBJ1-1; D perhaps matches TRBD1 (5 bases). The CDR3 is 11 amino acids. Trimming removed 5 bases at V and 6 bases at J, with 7 bases between. From germline, CDR1 is MGHDK and CDR2 SYGVNS. CDR3 region: CASSRGSEAFF. DNA of the CDR3: TGTGCCAGCAGTAGGGGCTCTGAAGCTTTCTTT.

This chain connects TRBV9 to TRBJ2-2, with 7 bases that match TRBD1. Per germline, CDR1 SGDLS and CDR2 YYNGEE. The CDR3 runs to 15 residues. V lost 3 bases, J lost 4 bases, and 6 bases stayed unmatched. CDR3 residues: CASSGQGLVTGELFF. CDR3 nucleotide sequence: TGTGCCAGCAGCGGACAGGGTCTGGTCACCGGGGAGCTGTTTTTT.